This TCR beta chain originates from a study of response to subunit inactivated influenza vaccine. Study-level findings and limits: Authors suggested each seasonal flu vaccination may recruit only limited numbers of new T cells.

TCRdb redid the calling of the RT-PCR reads with MiXCR, one entry per CDR3 protein. The sample includes about 700,000 distinct CDR3 sequences, approximately 15% of them seen just once. Details on this clonotype: Its matching antigen is unknown. A much larger clonotype is one base distant, so this may be a read error.

The CDR3 is 17 amino acids. The germline V gene has CDR1 MDHEN and CDR2 SYDVKM. Trimming took 4 bases from V and 7 from J, leaving 26 bases between them. The sample consisted of PBMCs from blood, taken 14 to 15 days before vaccination. The rearrangement links TRBV28 to TRBJ2-7; D unclear. This receptor was taken from a middle-aged man who received an inactivated influenza vaccine. In DNA form, the CDR3 reads TGTGCCAGCAGTTCATTTTTCTTGTTTTTACCATTCAGGGAGCAGTACTTC. Protein product: CASSSFFLFLPFREQYF.